The present entry profiles one TCR beta chain with its context. Trimming removed 5 bases from V and 6 bases from J, with 11 bases in between. The germline CDR1 and CDR2 sequences are MDHEN and SYDVKM. The CDR3 covers 14 residues. The deep-level immunoSEQ assay was used. Profiled with immunoSEQ multiplex PCR; TCRdb holds only in-frame clones, not every one. The sample contains around 1 million clones, around 80% of which appear only once. The sample is drawn from a study of shared clonotypes between healthy human individuals. The receptor was isolated from a young man in good health. Sequenced input: memory CD4+ T cells sorted from blood. This sample's subset: CD45RA-negative fraction. The chain links TRBV28 to TRBJ1-6; TRBD1 is a possible D gene (6 bases). In nucleotides, the CDR3 is TGTGCCAGCAGTCTGCGACAGGTTAATTCACCCCTCCACTTT. This translates into CASSLRQVNSPLHF.